The sample holds a few counts of the clone carrying this TCR beta chain. Its specificity is not known. Primed by a sample-barcoded 5' primer and a J-beta primer mix, a second PCR proceeded for about 6 to 11 cycles. Each CDR3 protein gets one entry after TCRdb re-called the 5' RACE reads with MiXCR. The sample contains more than 1.4 million distinct CDR3 sequences, about 43% of which appear only once. This specimen belongs to a study of blood T cells in healthy people across ages. For the study at large: Per every two T cells, about one barcoded beta molecule was captured by template switching.

Findings and caveats of the study: Older individuals had lower TCR beta diversity per million T cells (the decline was roughly linear). Naive and antigen-experienced cells could not be conclusively compared, given unsorted PBMCs.

The CDR3 covers 13 residues. The germline V gene encodes CDR1 SQVTM and CDR2 ANQGSEA. With 6 bases removed from V and 6 bases from J, the gap between germline ends came to 18 bases. The sequenced sample was blood. The chain is built from TRBV29-1 and TRBJ2-7; TRBD1 is a possible D gene (5 bases). The receptor was isolated from a woman aged 18-29 years in good health. The CDR3 DNA is TGCAGCGTCGGTACCTTCAGGGCCTCCGAGCAGTACTTC. This translates into CSVGTFRASEQYF.